This T cell receptor beta chain is from a study of blood T cell repertoires in COVID-19. About the study: The analysed material was cDNA or gDNA that came from T cells, B-cell-depleted T cells, or PBMCs.

Using immunoSEQ multiplex PCR, the repertoire was profiled, and TCRdb retains in-frame clones only, with some absent. This table has roughly 200,000 clones, around 83% appearing once. This CDR3 region has 16 residues. Germline loops: CDR1 MDHEN, CDR2 SYDVKM. Losses at the gene ends were 4 bases for V and 0 bases for J; bases not matched to a gene: 7. Sample: peripheral blood. The rearrangement uses TRBV28 and TRBJ2-7; 9 nucleotides match TRBD2. This receptor was taken from a human donor in a cohort sampled during active COVID-19. In DNA form, the CDR3 reads TGTGCCAGCAGTTCCGATACTAGCGGGCCCTCCTACGAGCAGTACTTC. Its protein product is CASSSDTSGPSYEQYF.